These 32 T cell receptor beta chains were all obtained from the same sample, sequenced in a study of shared clonotypes between healthy human individuals (dated by TCRdb to 2020 to 2022). The protocol used for the library was the immunoSEQ multiplex PCR assay. Entries here come from immuneACCESS through TCRdb and include only in-frame sequences with V and J called. Some clones fail to appear in such tables; in the studies checked, an unresolved V gene covers under half of the shortfall, and the cause of the remainder is unknown. The sample table holds hundreds of thousands of clones, of which around 73% were seen once. Around 1.7% of the sample is in the top ten clones. The source material was memory CD4+ T cells sorted from blood. This sample's cell subset or site label indicates: CD45RA-negative fraction. The receptors were gathered from a woman in her 30s in good health.

The V gene is TRBV11-2, the J gene TRBJ1-1, with D hard to call. V dropped 5 bases and J dropped 1 base, with 14 bases sitting between them. Germline CDR1 SGHAT, CDR2 FQNNGV. This CDR3 spans 15 amino acids. The DNA of the CDR3 is TGTGCCAGCAGCCTTTCGCAGAACTCGAACACTGAAGCTTTCTTT. Its translation is CASSLSQNSNTEAFF.

This clone was counted between two and nine times. The chain is built from TRBV4-1 and TRBJ2-3, with a weak D call TRBD2 (6 bases). The germline CDR1 and CDR2 sequences are MGHRA and YSYEKL. The germline V and J ends were trimmed by 0 bases and 2 bases, with 21 bases remaining between them. The CDR3 totals 19 residues. CDR3: CASSQEPVPGLSLTDTQYF. CDR3 coding DNA: TGCGCCAGCAGCCAAGAACCCGTCCCGGGACTCTCACTCACAGATACGCAGTATTTT.

This rearrangement joins TRBV5-4 to TRBJ2-5; D gene unclear. The CDR3 sequence is 12 residues long. Trimming removed 0 bases at V and 4 bases at J, with 4 bases between. CDR1 and CDR2 (germline): SGHNT, YYREEE (reference sequence). The CDR3 bases are TGTGCCAGCAGCTTGGAGACAGAGACCCAGTACTTC. This translates into CASSLETETQYF.

The rearrangement links TRBV6-1 to TRBJ2-5; 8 nucleotides agree with TRBD2. J was trimmed by 7 bases and V by 5 bases; bases with no gene match: 6. This CDR3 has 13 residues. Per the germline V gene, CDR1 is MNHNS and CDR2 is SASEGT. The CDR3 loop reads CASSPGLAATQYF. CDR3 DNA sequence: TGTGCCAGCAGTCCAGGACTAGCCGCGACCCAGTACTTC.

This clone appeared many times. The chain is built from TRBV19 and TRBJ1-5; 7 bases match TRBD1. V was pared by 4 bases and J by 6 bases, with 6 bases of the junction left unmatched. From germline, CDR1 is LNHDA and CDR2 SQIVND (reference sequence). The CDR3 extends over 14 amino acids. The CDR3 is CASSNQGEFQPQHF. For the CDR3, the DNA is TGTGCCAGTAGTAATCAGGGGGAATTTCAGCCCCAGCATTTT.

In its sample, this clone was seen a few times. CDR3 region: CASSVRSGSTSEQFF. CDR3 nucleotides: TGTGCCAGCAGTGTACGTAGCGGGAGTACGAGTGAGCAGTTCTTC. The chain links TRBV2 to TRBJ2-1; 9 positions match TRBD2. This CDR3 has 15 residues. Losses at the gene ends were 4 bases for V and 9 bases for J; bases not matched to a gene: 10. The germline CDR1 and CDR2 sequences are SNHLY and FYNNEI. The full variable domain, rest sourced from reference TRBV2 and TRBJ2-1, is EPEVTQTPSHQVTQMGQEVILRCVPISNHLYFYWYRQILGQKVEFLVSFYNNEISEKSEIFDDQFSVERPDGSNFTLKIRSTKLEDSAMYFCASSVRSGSTSEQFFGPGTRLTVL.

The chain links TRBV28 to TRBJ1-2; 9 bases are shared with TRBD1. The ends lost 5 bases at V and 8 bases at J; junction bases unmatched: 15. CDR1 and CDR2 from the germline V gene are MDHEN and SYDVKM. This CDR3 has 16 amino acids. CDR3 protein: CASSTIGTGRFGGYTF. CDR3 bases: TGTGCCAGCAGTACTATCGGGACAGGGCGTTTCGGGGGCTACACCTTC.

The V and J genes are TRBV27 and TRBJ2-7; D not resolved. Germline V lookup: CDR1 MNHEY, CDR2 SMNVEV (reference sequence). This CDR3 has 11 residues. With 4 bases removed from V and 7 bases from J, the gap between germline ends came to 8 bases. CDR3 amino acids: CASSSQREQYF. CDR3 nucleotides: TGTGCCAGCAGTTCTCAGAGGGAGCAGTACTTC.

This clone was observed a handful of times. The chain links TRBV28 to TRBJ2-7; 7 bases align to TRBD1. Looked up from germline, CDR1 is MDHEN and CDR2 is SYDVKM. With V trimmed by 5 bases and J by 0 bases, 4 bases remained unmatched. This CDR3 has 14 residues. The CDR3 here is CASSPGQASYEQYF. CDR3 DNA: TGTGCCAGCAGTCCCGGACAGGCCTCCTACGAGCAGTACTTC.

Note on this clone: Other DNA variants within this sample encode the same CDR3. The chain has TRBV18 and TRBJ1-1; D remains ambiguous. Germline V gene sequence: CDR1 KGHSH, CDR2 LQKENI. V dropped 3 bases and J dropped 1 base, with 6 bases sitting between them. This CDR3 is 13 amino acids long. CDR3 DNA: TGTGCCAGCTCACCGGGCCCGAACACTGAAGCTTTCTTT. As protein: CASSPGPNTEAFF.

The J gene is TRBJ2-1, the V gene TRBV5-1, with D perhaps matching TRBD2 (5 bases). This CDR3 has 16 amino acids. V dropped 0 bases and J dropped 5 bases, with 15 bases sitting between them. The V gene's germline CDR1 is SGHRS and CDR2 YFSETQ. The DNA of the CDR3 is TGCGCCAGCAGCTTGGTGGTCCGGGGAATTGACAATGAGCAGTTCTTC. Translating it yields CASSLVVRGIDNEQFF.

The gene calls are TRBV2 and TRBJ2-1, with TRBD1 identical over 9 bases. This CDR3 spans 13 amino acids. CDR1 and CDR2 (germline): SNHLY, FYNNEI. DNA of the CDR3: TGTGTGAGCAGTGGACAGGGGAACAATGAGCAGTTCTTC. It codes for CVSSGQGNNEQFF.

With regard to this clone: The sample holds other DNA sequences that translate to the same CDR3. The chain has TRBV28 and TRBJ1-1; D is uncertain. Trimming took off 2 bases at V and 0 bases at J, with 4 bases between the two ends. The CDR3 is made up of 13 amino acids. Germline V gene lookup returns CDR1 MDHEN and CDR2 SYDVKM. The CDR3 reads CASSLGMNTEAFF. CDR3 in DNA: TGTGCCAGCAGTTTAGGAATGAACACTGAAGCTTTCTTT.

CDR3 nucleotides: TGTGCCAGTACCCCTAGGGGGATACAAGAGACCCAGTACTTC. Translated: CASTPRGIQETQYF. The genes are TRBV19 and TRBJ2-5; possibly TRBD1 for D (6 bases). The CDR3 covers 14 residues. V was trimmed by 7 bases and J by 2 bases, leaving 14 bases between them. Germline loops: CDR1 LNHDA, CDR2 SQIVND (reference sequence).

The V call is TRBV20-1, the J call TRBJ1-2; no firm D call. Germline V gives CDR1 DFQATT, CDR2 SNEGSKA (reference sequence). CDR3 length: 10 amino acids. Trimming took off 5 bases at V and 6 bases at J, with 7 bases between the two ends. In DNA form, the CDR3 reads TGCAGTGCTTTCCGGGATGGCTACACCTTC. As protein: CSAFRDGYTF.

The CDR3 loop is CASGGTSGSNTGELFF. In DNA form, the CDR3 reads TGCGCCAGCGGGGGGACTAGCGGATCGAACACCGGGGAGCTGTTTTTT. The chain employs TRBV10-2 and TRBJ2-2; TRBD2 matches at 11 bases. Per germline, CDR1 WSHSY and CDR2 SAAADI. The CDR3 covers 16 residues. Trimming took 8 bases from V and 0 from J; bases not matched to a gene: 5.

V is TRBV25-1 and J is TRBJ1-3, with D possibly TRBD1 on 6 matching bases. Deletions cut 5 bases from V and 3 bases from J, with 17 bases between. The CDR3 is 16 amino acids. From germline, CDR1 is MGHDK and CDR2 SYGVNS. The CDR3 sequence is CASSPPAGAFGNTIYF. CDR3 bases: TGTGCCAGCAGTCCCCCCGCAGGGGCCTTTGGAAACACCATATATTTT.

This clone appeared a single time. V gene TRBV19 combines with J gene TRBJ2-7; 7 positions match TRBD1. Unmatched junction bases numbered 23, after V lost 5 bases and J lost 1 base. The CDR3 has 20 residues. Germline CDR1 and CDR2: LNHDA and SQIVND (reference sequence). The CDR3 protein is CASSPDWGTAGIPTSYEQYF. The CDR3, as DNA: TGTGCCAGTAGTCCCGATTGGGGGACAGCCGGGATCCCTACGTCCTACGAGCAGTACTTC.

This chain links TRBV6-1 with TRBJ2-7; 9 bases fit TRBD1. J gave up 4 bases and V 5 bases, and 6 bases lay outside the gene matches. Germline CDR1 and CDR2: MNHNS and SASEGT. This CDR3 contains 14 residues. The CDR3 DNA reads as TGTGCCAGCAGTACCGGGACAGGGTTATACGAGCAGTACTTC. Amino acids: CASSTGTGLYEQYF.

This sequence joins TRBV6-5 and TRBJ2-5; D might be TRBD2 (6 bases). CDR1 MNHEY and CDR2 SVGAGI come from the germline V gene. The CDR3 is made up of 14 amino acids. V lost 6 bases to trimming and J lost 0 bases, with 11 bases between them. CDR3 in amino acids: CASSHGGNQETQYF. The CDR3, as DNA: TGTGCCAGCAGCCACGGAGGGAACCAAGAGACCCAGTACTTC.

This sequence joins TRBV5-1 and TRBJ2-2; TRBD2 agrees at 8 bases. The junction had 7 bases not matched to a gene; V was cut back by 0 bases and J by 6 bases. This CDR3 is 16 amino acids long. In germline, CDR1 is SGHRS, CDR2 YFSETQ. The CDR3 nucleotides read TGCGCCAGCAGCTTGGGACTAGCGTTCCCGGCCGGGGAGCTGTTTTTT. Its protein is CASSLGLAFPAGELFF.

This chain uses TRBV2 with TRBJ1-2; tentatively, D is TRBD1 (6 bases). V was clipped by 3 bases and J by 5 bases, with 10 bases between them. CDR1 is SNHLY and CDR2 is FYNNEI in the germline V gene. The CDR3 spans 13 residues. This CDR3 is CASSERGRYGYTF. CDR3 DNA: TGTGCCAGCAGTGAGAGGGGGAGATATGGCTACACCTTC.

This clone was found once. This chain joins TRBV4-2 and TRBJ2-2; TRBD2 is a possible D gene (5 bases). CDR3 size: 15 residues. From germline, CDR1 is LGHNA and CDR2 YNFKEQ. Trimming stripped 0 bases from V and 3 bases from J, with 8 bases between. The DNA for the CDR3 is TGTGCCAGCAGCCAAGAAGGGAGAGACACCGGGGAGCTGTTTTTT. Translated, it gives CASSQEGRDTGELFF.

This sequence joins TRBV2 and TRBJ2-7; tentatively, D is TRBD2 (6 bases). The CDR3 runs 16 residues. Trimming removed 6 bases at V and 5 bases at J, with 23 bases between. The germline V gene has CDR1 SNHLY and CDR2 FYNNEI. The CDR3 sequence: CASSGTVSREFNEQYF. Written as DNA, the CDR3 is TGTGCCAGCAGCGGAACTGTCTCACGGGAGTTCAACGAGCAGTACTTC. Supplemented by reference TRBV2 and TRBJ2-7, the full variable domain reads EPEVTQTPSHQVTQMGQEVILRCVPISNHLYFYWYRQILGQKVEFLVSFYNNEISEKSEIFDDQFSVERPDGSNFTLKIRSTKLEDSAMYFCASSGTVSREFNEQYFGPGTRLTVT.

The J gene is TRBJ2-5, the V gene TRBV2; D gene ambiguous. The better agreement between TRBJ2-7 and the DNA end casts doubt on the J call. The CDR3 contains 14 residues. Germline V gives CDR1 SNHLY, CDR2 FYNNEI. Written as DNA, the CDR3 is TGTGCCAGCAGTGTCGGCGAAGCCTTCTACGAGCAGTACTTC. It codes for CASSVGEAFYEQYF.

The chain combines TRBV28 with TRBJ1-5, with 7 positions matching TRBD1. The CDR3 extends over 16 amino acids. V dropped 3 bases and J dropped 2; count of bases not matched to a gene: 7. Germline loops: CDR1 MDHEN, CDR2 SYDVKM. CDR3 DNA sequence: TGTGCCAGCAGTTTCTCAGGGGGGGCCCGCAATCAGCCCCAGCATTTT. Translation: CASSFSGGARNQPQHF. The full variable domain, its missing parts supplied by reference TRBV28 and TRBJ1-5, is DVKVTQSSRYLVKRTGEKVFLECVQDMDHENMFWYRQDPGLGLRLIYFSYDVKMKEKGDIPEGYSVSREKKERFSLILESASTNQTSMYLCASSFSGGARNQPQHFGDGTRLSIL.

CDR3 sequence reads: CASSSTGRELFF. In DNA, the CDR3 is TGCGCCAGCAGCTCCACAGGACGGGAGCTGTTTTTT. This chain uses TRBV5-1 with TRBJ2-2; a possible D gene is TRBD1 (5 bases). This CDR3 comprises 12 residues. V lost 3 bases and J lost 9, with 9 bases in between. From germline, CDR1 is SGHRS and CDR2 YFSETQ.

The genes are TRBV4-2 and TRBJ1-2, with D possibly TRBD1 on 5 matching bases. Germline values: CDR1 LGHNA, CDR2 YNFKEQ. This CDR3 is 13 amino acids long. V lost 0 bases, J lost 14 bases, and 16 bases lay in between. Written as DNA, the CDR3 is TGTGCCAGCAGCCAAGATCCGGGGCCTTCACGAACCTTC. Encoded protein: CASSQDPGPSRTF.

The gene calls are TRBV25-1 and TRBJ1-2; 8 nucleotides line up with TRBD1. This CDR3 region has 16 residues. Trimming cost V 4 bases and J 2 bases; bases outside gene matches: 9. Germline CDR1 is MGHDK and CDR2 is SYGVNS. For the CDR3, the DNA is TGTGCCAGCAGTGCCTCGAGGACAGGGAAAAACTATGGCTACACCTTC. It yields the protein CASSASRTGKNYGYTF.

This chain joins TRBV28 and TRBJ2-3; 10 positions agree with TRBD2. The CDR3 consists of 15 residues. Per germline, CDR1 MDHEN and CDR2 SYDVKM. Trimming took 4 bases from V and 4 from J; bases not matched to a gene: 5. Here the CDR3 reads CASSSSGRGADTQYF. The CDR3, as DNA: TGTGCCAGCAGTTCTAGCGGGAGAGGGGCAGATACGCAGTATTTT.

V usage is TRBV5-6 and J usage is TRBJ1-1, with no clear D. The germline CDR1 and CDR2 sequences are SGHDT and YYEEEE. Trimming stripped 4 bases from V and 10 bases from J, with 17 bases between. This CDR3 has 13 amino acids. The CDR3 reads CASSKNRGLAAFF. DNA for the CDR3: TGTGCCAGCAGCAAAAACAGAGGACTGGCAGCTTTCTTT.

The gene calls are TRBV25-1 and TRBJ2-3; either TRBD1 or TRBD2 may fit D (5 bases each). This CDR3 is 14 amino acids long. V dropped 5 bases and J dropped 2 bases, with 11 bases sitting between them. The germline V gene has CDR1 MGHDK and CDR2 SYGVNS. The CDR3 is CASSMRGYTDTQYF. CDR3 nucleotide sequence: TGTGCCAGCAGTATGAGGGGATACACAGATACGCAGTATTTT.